These T cell receptor beta chains were read from a single sample in a study of T cell changes during pregnancy in multiple sclerosis. Using immunoSEQ multiplex PCR, the repertoire was profiled, and TCRdb retains in-frame clones only, with some absent. The sample comprises 65,000 to 80,000 clones, more than 80% of which are singletons, and 0.21% rests with the top ten. Sequenced material: CD4+ T cells from peripheral blood mononuclear cells, taken before pregnancy. The receptors come from a female donor with multiple sclerosis, enrolled in a pregnancy study. Each CDR3 is given with its conserved first and last residue. D genes are given only for firm matches. Size values are once, few and many counts, or a class for expanded clones, and some rows have none.

V	J	size	D	CDR3	DNA
TRBV11-2	TRBJ2-7	once	TRBD2	CASSPTSGEREQYF	TGTGCCAGCAGCCCCACCAGCGGGGAGAGGGAGCAGTACTTC
TRBV6-1	TRBJ1-6	NA	NA	CASSEVFFRFGGQINSPLHF	TGTGCCAGCAGTGAAGTCTTCTTTAGGTTCGGAGGACAGATTAATTCACCCCTCCACTTT
TRBV25-1	TRBJ2-2	once	TRBD1	CASMGQGNTGELFF	TGTGCCAGCATGGGACAGGGGAACACCGGGGAGCTGTTTTTT
TRBV28	TRBJ2-1	once	NA	CASSFGSRGITEQFF	TGTGCCAGCAGTTTTGGGTCTAGAGGGATCACTGAGCAGTTCTTC
TRBV7-7	TRBJ2-5	NA	TRBD1	CASSPGTGRRQETQYF	TGTGCCAGCAGCCCAGGGACAGGGAGGCGGCAAGAGACCCAGTACTTC
TRBV2	TRBJ1-1	NA	NA	CASSGAFGGRTEAFF	TGTGCCAGCAGTGGCGCTTTCGGGGGGCGAACTGAAGCTTTCTTT
TRBV4-1	TRBJ1-1	once	NA	CASSQDLRNTEAFF	TGCGCCAGCAGCCAAGATCTCCGGAACACTGAAGCTTTCTTT
TRBV6-6	TRBJ2-2	NA	TRBD1	CASSLQGADTGELFF	TGTGCCAGCAGTTTACAGGGGGCGGACACCGGGGAGCTGTTTTTT
TRBV30	TRBJ1-2	NA	NA	CAWTGTSGGYTF	TGTGCCTGGACCGGGACATCGGGCGGCTACACCTTC
TRBV5-1	TRBJ2-2	NA	TRBD2	CASSHWGSGSANTGELFF	TGCGCCAGCAGCCACTGGGGTAGCGGGTCCGCGAACACCGGGGAGCTGTTTTTT
TRBV5-1	TRBJ2-7	NA	TRBD1	CASRAGTGAYEQYF	TGCGCCAGCAGAGCCGGGACAGGGGCTTACGAGCAGTACTTC
TRBV2	TRBJ2-3	once	NA	CASSDDSPQTDTQYF	TGTGCCAGCAGTGATGACAGTCCTCAGACAGATACGCAGTATTTT
TRBV7-8	TRBJ2-7	few	TRBD2	CASSLRVGLAGGSYEQYF	TGTGCCAGCAGCTTGAGGGTCGGGCTAGCGGGAGGTTCCTACGAGCAGTACTTC
TRBV7-9	TRBJ1-1	NA	NA	CASRLQENTEAFF	TGTGCCAGCAGGTTACAGGAGAACACTGAAGCTTTCTTT
TRBV9	TRBJ2-1	NA	NA	CASSVASGPYNEQFF	TGTGCCAGCAGCGTAGCCAGCGGGCCCTACAATGAGCAGTTCTTC
TRBV19	TRBJ2-3	NA	TRBD2	CASSTPAGPTDTQYF	TGTGCCAGTAGTACACCAGCGGGACCCACAGATACGCAGTATTTT
TRBV2	TRBJ1-5	NA	NA	CASSPRLSNQPQHF	TGTGCCAGTTCCCCACGACTGAGCAATCAGCCCCAGCATTTT
TRBV7-9	TRBJ1-5	NA	NA	CASSLEQVNQPQHF	TGTGCCAGCAGCTTAGAACAGGTAAACCAGCCCCAGCATTTT
TRBV28	TRBJ1-4	NA	NA	CASSSPGGTSNEKLFF	TGTGCCAGCAGTAGCCCCGGAGGGACTTCGAATGAAAAACTGTTTTTT
TRBV7-2	TRBJ1-1	NA	TRBD1	CASSGTGGTTEAFF	TGTGCCAGCAGCGGGACAGGGGGCACCACTGAAGCTTTCTTT
TRBV7-2	TRBJ1-1	once	TRBD1	CASTLDRVNTEAFF	TGTGCCAGCACTTTGGACAGGGTAAACACTGAAGCTTTCTTT
TRBV30	TRBJ2-7	NA	NA	CAWSVSGTFTYEQYF	TGTGCCTGGAGTGTATCTGGGACTTTCACCTACGAGCAGTACTTC
TRBV5-4	TRBJ1-2	NA	TRBD1	CASSLAGGDGYTF	TGTGCCAGCAGCTTGGCAGGGGGCGATGGCTACACCTTC
TRBV5-1	TRBJ1-1	NA	NA	CASSLGLHENTEAFF	TGCGCCAGCAGCCTGGGACTCCACGAGAACACTGAAGCTTTCTTT
TRBV28	TRBJ1-5	NA	NA	CATRVGFFSNQPQHF	TGTGCCACCCGGGTCGGTTTTTTTAGCAATCAGCCCCAGCATTTT
TRBV30	TRBJ2-1	NA	TRBD2	CAWSSLAGGYNEQFF	TGTGCCTGGAGTTCCTTAGCGGGGGGGTACAATGAGCAGTTCTTC
TRBV5-1	TRBJ1-5	once	NA	CASSLLPVAQPQHF	TGCGCCAGCAGCTTGTTGCCAGTGGCTCAGCCCCAGCATTTT
TRBV6-1	TRBJ1-5	NA	NA	CASNNDQPQHF	TGTGCCAGCAACAACGATCAGCCCCAGCATTTT
TRBV21-1	TRBJ1-1	NA	NA	CASSTKFTGMCITEAFF	TGTGCCAGCAGCACAAAGTTCACAGGAATGTGTATCACTGAAGCTTTCTTT
TRBV7-2	TRBJ2-7	NA	TRBD2	CASSLVVAGGSYEQYF	TGTGCCAGCAGCTTAGTTGTAGCGGGGGGCTCCTACGAGCAGTACTTC
TRBV7-8	TRBJ2-1	NA	TRBD1	CASSLVPGQGSNEQFF	TGTGCCAGCAGCTTAGTACCGGGACAGGGGTCCAATGAGCAGTTCTTC
TRBV5-4	TRBJ2-5	NA	NA	CASSLAGRETQYF	TGTGCCAGCAGCTTGGCAGGGAGGGAGACCCAGTACTTC
TRBV30	TRBJ1-5	few	NA	CAWSGSSNQPQHF	TGTGCCTGGAGTGGGAGTAGCAATCAGCCCCAGCATTTT
TRBV7-8	TRBJ1-2	NA	NA	CASSLSQVYGYTF	TGTGCCAGCAGCTTATCCCAGGTCTATGGCTACACCTTC
TRBV6-6	TRBJ1-4	once	TRBD1	CASSYATGGNEKLFF	TGTGCCAGCAGTTACGCGACAGGGGGCAACGAAAAACTGTTTTTT
TRBV4-2	TRBJ1-5	once	NA	CASSPRRDTSNQPQHF	TGTGCCAGCAGCCCTAGACGGGATACTAGCAATCAGCCCCAGCATTTT
TRBV4-1	TRBJ2-4	NA	NA	CASSLLGPREAKNIQYF	TGCGCCAGCAGCCTCCTAGGTCCCCGGGAGGCCAAAAACATTCAGTACTTC
TRBV5-4	TRBJ2-1	NA	NA	CASSLGRRLPHNEQFF	TGTGCCAGCAGCTTGGGTAGGAGGCTACCACACAATGAGCAGTTCTTC
TRBV2	TRBJ1-6	NA	NA	CASGQTLSSYNSPLHF	TGTGCCAGCGGGCAGACCCTGAGCTCCTATAATTCACCCCTCCACTTT
TRBV18	TRBJ2-1	NA	TRBD2	CASSPSIAGNSYNEQFF	TGTGCCAGCTCACCTTCAATAGCGGGTAACTCCTACAATGAGCAGTTCTTC
TRBV27	TRBJ1-5	NA	NA	CASSFPDQPQHF	TGTGCCAGCAGTTTTCCGGATCAGCCCCAGCATTTT
TRBV7-9	TRBJ2-7	NA	TRBD2	CASSLLAGKGEQYF	TGTGCCAGCAGCCTACTAGCGGGAAAGGGGGAGCAGTACTTC
TRBV10-3	TRBJ2-3	NA	NA	CAISPLAPLTDTQYF	TGTGCCATCAGTCCCCTAGCGCCTCTCACAGATACGCAGTATTTT
TRBV4-1	TRBJ1-6	once	NA	CASSQRGSYNSPLHF	TGCGCCAGCAGCCAACGGGGATCCTATAATTCACCCCTCCACTTT